One sample yielded the 10 T cell receptor beta chains listed below, sequenced in a study of blood T cell repertoires in COVID-19. Method: immunoSEQ multiplex PCR; TCRdb's copy keeps in-frame clones and lacks some. The sample lists approximately 200,000 clones; around 87% were seen once. Specimen: PBMCs or T cells enriched from blood (not recorded which). These receptors originate from a young man in a cohort exposed to, infected with or recovered from COVID-19 (not recorded which).

The chain couples TRBV28 to TRBJ1-2; TRBD1 aligns across 7 bases. Germline assignment: CDR1 MDHEN and CDR2 SYDVKM. CDR3 size: 17 residues. Trimming at V came to 1 base and at J to 4 bases, leaving 12 bases not matched to a gene. The CDR3 is CASSLFPLTRGTYGYTF. In nucleotides, the CDR3 is TGTGCCAGCAGTTTATTCCCCCTGACCAGGGGGACCTATGGCTACACCTTC.

The V call is TRBV28, the J call TRBJ2-2, with TRBD2 matching 7 bases. Per the germline V gene, CDR1 is MDHEN and CDR2 is SYDVKM. The CDR3 runs to 12 residues. Written as DNA, the CDR3 is TGTGTCGCGGGAGCGGGCACCGGGGAGCTGTTTTTT. It translates to CVAGAGTGELFF.

The chain couples TRBV7-2 to TRBJ2-4, with TRBD2 matching over 16 bases. With 3 bases clipped from V and 8 bases from J, the junction kept 7 bases outside the gene matches. The CDR3 runs to 17 residues. Germline CDR1 reads SGHTA; CDR2 reads FQGNSA. The CDR3 DNA sequence: TGTGCCAGCAGCTTCAGAGGGACTAGCGGGAGGGGGGACATTCAGTACTTC. Amino acid sequence: CASSFRGTSGRGDIQYF.

V and J are TRBV5-1 and TRBJ2-7; 8 bases are shared with TRBD1. The germline V gene encodes CDR1 SGHRS and CDR2 YFSETQ. This CDR3 is 15 amino acids long. Trimming at V came to 0 bases and at J to 3 bases, leaving 5 bases not matched to a gene. DNA for the CDR3: TGCGCCAGCAGCTTGGATAGCGGACAGGGCTACGAGCAGTACTTC. Amino acids: CASSLDSGQGYEQYF.

The CDR3, as DNA: TGTGCCAGCAGCCAACGCTACCTCAGGGAATTAGCTAACTATGGCTACACCTTC. Translated, it gives CASSQRYLRELANYGYTF. The rearrangement uses TRBV3-1 (or the pseudogene TRBV3-2) and TRBJ1-2, with D perhaps TRBD1 (5 bases). Per germline, CDR1 LGHDT and CDR2 YNNKEL (reference sequence). CDR3 length: 18 amino acids. V lost 2 bases to trimming and J lost 0 bases, with 19 bases between them.

The V call is TRBV28, the J call TRBJ2-7, with TRBD1 matching over 7 bases. Trimming cost V 3 bases and J 2 bases; bases outside gene matches: 7. CDR3 length: 15 amino acids. CDR1 and CDR2 (germline): MDHEN, SYDVKM. As DNA, the CDR3 is TGTGCCAGCAGTTTTGAGGGACAGCTTCCCTACGAGCAGTACTTC. The encoded protein is CASSFEGQLPYEQYF.

The CDR3 region is CASSIDSSTDTQYF. In DNA form, the CDR3 reads TGTGCCAGTAGTATCGACAGTAGCACAGATACGCAGTATTTT. J is TRBJ2-3 and V is TRBV19, with D maybe TRBD1 (5 bases). CDR1 LNHDA and CDR2 SQIVND come from the germline V gene (reference sequence). The CDR3 extends over 14 amino acids. V shed 3 bases and J shed 0 bases, with 7 bases lying between them.

The gene calls are TRBV7-3 and TRBJ2-1; D possibly corresponds to TRBD2 (6 bases). Germline V gene sequence: CDR1 SGHTA, CDR2 FQGTGA. V dropped 2 bases and J dropped 8 bases, with 10 bases sitting between them. CDR3 length: 13 residues. The CDR3 region has the DNA TGTGCCAGCAGCTTAGGGCGGGGTGATGAGCAGTTCTTC. Its translation: CASSLGRGDEQFF.

The chain combines TRBV28 with TRBJ1-5; D is undetermined. V was clipped by 1 base and J by 0 bases, with 4 bases between them. The germline gives CDR1 MDHEN, CDR2 SYDVKM. The CDR3 runs to 14 residues. CDR3 sequence reads: CASSLSVSNQPQHF. As DNA, the CDR3 is TGTGCCAGCAGTTTATCAGTTAGCAATCAGCCCCAGCATTTT. Together with reference TRBV28 and TRBJ1-5, the CDR3 gives the full variable domain: DVKVTQSSRYLVKRTGEKVFLECVQDMDHENMFWYRQDPGLGLRLIYFSYDVKMKEKGDIPEGYSVSREKKERFSLILESASTNQTSMYLCASSLSVSNQPQHFGDGTRLSIL.

The chain has TRBV27 and TRBJ2-3, with TRBD2 matching over 10 bases. Germline trimming cut 4 bases from V and 5 bases from J; bases unmatched to any gene: 3. The germline V gene encodes CDR1 MNHEY and CDR2 SMNVEV (reference sequence). The CDR3 is 14 residues long. The CDR3 reads CASSSQREGDTQYF. CDR3 DNA: TGTGCCAGCAGTTCCCAGCGGGAGGGAGATACGCAGTATTTT.